The rows below give T cell receptor beta chains drawn from one sample of a study of blood T cell repertoires in COVID-19. Clones were read by immunoSEQ multiplex PCR, and TCRdb kept only the in-frame ones, dropping some. The sample contains hundreds of thousands of clones, approximately 89% of which appear only once. Sequenced input: PBMCs or T cells enriched from blood (not recorded which). The receptors were sampled from a man between 35 and 55 years old in a cohort exposed to, infected with or recovered from COVID-19 (not recorded which). Each CDR3 is given with its conserved first and last residue. The order of the fields is J gene, V gene, CDR3 length, clone size, D gene, CDR3 DNA, CDR3 protein. The D gene is left open where the match is weak. Some rows mark clone size as missing; the rest say once, few, many or name a class of expanded clone.

TRBJ1-1 TRBV6-5 15 - - TGTGCCAGCAGGGGCGTGGGGGGAGAAGGGACTGAAGCTTTCTTT CASRGVGGEGTEAFF
TRBJ1-1 TRBV4-2 14 - - TGTGCCACCACAGCACAGGGCCCGCTTTCTGAAGCTTTCTTT CATTAQGPLSEAFF
TRBJ1-5 TRBV2 15 - - TGTGCCAGCAGTGATGAGGGTTTGAGCAATCAGCCCCAGCATTTT CASSDEGLSNQPQHF
TRBJ1-1 TRBV29-1 11 - - TGCAGCGCTCAACAGGAGTCTATACCGGTATTT CSAQQESIPVF
TRBJ2-5 TRBV18 18 - - TGTGCCAGCTCACCACGTTTATCTTTAGAGGGCTATCGGGAGACCCAGTACTTC CASSPRLSLEGYRETQYF
TRBJ2-1 TRBV5-1 16 - - TGCGCCAGCAGCCCTGACTCCCAGCGGGCCTACAATGAGCAGTTCTTC CASSPDSQRAYNEQFF
TRBJ2-1 TRBV7-3 16 - TRBD1 TGTGCCAGCAGCTTAAAGTTGGGGACAGGGCGGAATGAGCAGTTCTTC CASSLKLGTGRNEQFF
TRBJ2-7 TRBV28 10 - TRBD2 TGTGCCAGCAGTCACCGGGACTACCACTTC CASSHRDYHF
TRBJ1-1 TRBV11-2 13 - - TGTGCCAGCAGCTCCCTACGACGGGAAGAAGCTTTCTTT CASSSLRREEAFF
TRBJ1-3 TRBV5-1 14 - TRBD1 TGCGCCAGCAGCTTAGACAGGGGTGGAAACACCATATATTTT CASSLDRGGNTIYF
TRBJ2-2 TRBV5-1 15 - TRBD2 TGCGCCAGCAGCAGACAGACTAGCGGGAGTGGGGAGCTGTTTTTT CASSRQTSGSGELFF
TRBJ2-1 TRBV7-6 14 - TRBD1 TGTGCCAGCAGCCCGGACAGGGGGTACGGTGAGCAGTTCTTC CASSPDRGYGEQFF
TRBJ2-3 TRBV5-1 17 - - TGCGCCAGCAGCTTGGGAAACTTAGCGGTTAGCACAGATACGCAGTATTTT CASSLGNLAVSTDTQYF
TRBJ2-7 TRBV28 17 - TRBD2 TGTGCCAGCAGTCCACTCTTTCCAGCGGGAGCACGCTACGAGCAGTACTTC CASSPLFPAGARYEQYF
TRBJ1-5 TRBV6-2/TRBV6-3 14 - - TGTGCCAGCAGTCAACAGGGCGGCAATCAGCCCCAGCATTTT CASSQQGGNQPQHF
TRBJ1-2 TRBV3-1/TRBV3-2 13 - TRBD1 TGTGCCAGCAGCCATGGACAGGGAGATGGCTACACCTTC CASSHGQGDGYTF
TRBJ1-6 TRBV28 14 - TRBD1 TGTGCCAGCAGTGAGGGACAGCGGGATTCACCCCTCCACTTT CASSEGQRDSPLHF
TRBJ1-1 TRBV9 15 - TRBD1 TGTGCCAGCAATACGCCGGGACAGGGGTCTACTGAAGCTTTCTTT CASNTPGQGSTEAFF
TRBJ2-5 TRBV7-2 14 - - TGTGCCAGCAGCTTAGTTAGCTTGGGAGAGACCCAGTACTTC CASSLVSLGETQYF
TRBJ2-7 TRBV28 18 - TRBD2 TGTGCCAGCAGTTCTGCGGGACTAGCGGGAGGATACGGGGACGAGCAGTACTTC CASSSAGLAGGYGDEQYF
TRBJ1-2 TRBV29-1 14 - - TGCAGCGTTGAAGATAGAACAGGGAACTATGGCTACACCTTC CSVEDRTGNYGYTF
TRBJ1-2 TRBV6-1 16 - TRBD1 TGTGCCAGCACTGAGGGTTGGGTAGGACAGGGGTCTGGCTACACCTTC CASTEGWVGQGSGYTF
TRBJ2-3 TRBV2 15 - TRBD2 TGTGCCAGCAGTGTTACTAGCGGGAGCACAGATACGCAGTATTTT CASSVTSGSTDTQYF
TRBJ1-5 TRBV19 16 - - TGTGCCAGTAGTGCGCCAGGGGTATTGGGCAATCAGCCCCAGCATTTT CASSAPGVLGNQPQHF
TRBJ2-1 TRBV13 14 - - TGTGCCACGCCAACCGGGACACACAACAATGAGCAGTTCTTC CATPTGTHNNEQFF
TRBJ2-1 TRBV4-1 14 - - TGCGCCAGCAGCCAAGAGGGCAGGGTCACTGAGCAGTTCTTC CASSQEGRVTEQFF
TRBJ2-3 TRBV2 15 - - TGTGCCAGCAGCGCAGCAGGCGGGAAGGCAGATACGCAGTATTTT CASSAAGGKADTQYF
TRBJ1-5 TRBV24-1 16 - TRBD1 TGTGCCACCAGTGAGCATTCCACAGGGGCCGGTCAGCCCCAGCATTTT CATSEHSTGAGQPQHF
TRBJ2-2 TRBV7-3 13 - TRBD1 TGTGCCAGCGGGACAGGGGCTGCCGGGGAGCTGTTTTTT CASGTGAAGELFF
TRBJ1-1 TRBV3-1/TRBV3-2 13 - - TGTGCCAGCAGCCAATTAGGGGGCACTGAAGCTTTCTTT CASSQLGGTEAFF
TRBJ2-2 TRBV7-9 13 once - TGTGCCAGCAGCTCAGGGGAACTCGGGGAGCTGTTTTTT CASSSGELGELFF
TRBJ2-1 TRBV5-1 16 few TRBD2 TGCGCCAGCAGCTTGGGGACTAGCGGGAGGTCGGCTGAGCAGTTCTTC CASSLGTSGRSAEQFF
TRBJ1-1 TRBV30 16 - - TGTGCCTGGAGTGTACACCTTTTAAGGGGGAACACTGAAGCTTTCTTT CAWSVHLLRGNTEAFF
TRBJ1-2 TRBV7-2 15 few TRBD1 TGTGCCAGCAGCTTAGCAGGGGGCGCCGGCTATGGCTACACCTTC CASSLAGGAGYGYTF
TRBJ1-2 TRBV2 14 - TRBD1 TGTGCCAGCAGGGACCCGGGACAGAACTATGGCTACACCTTC CASRDPGQNYGYTF
TRBJ1-4 TRBV27 14 few - TGTGCCAGCAGCCTGACAGACCAGAAGGGAAAACTGTTTTTT CASSLTDQKGKLFF
TRBJ1-6 TRBV6-5 15 - - TGTGCCAGCAGTTACTCGACTGACCCTAATTCACCCCTCCACTTT CASSYSTDPNSPLHF
TRBJ2-3 TRBV6-5 13 - - TGTGCCAGCACCACCAGGGCCACAGATACGCAGTATTTT CASTTRATDTQYF
TRBJ2-1 TRBV27 16 - TRBD2 TGTGCCAGTGCCTTTAGCGGGATCAGCTCCTACAATGAGCAGTTCTTC CASAFSGISSYNEQFF
TRBJ1-4 TRBV5-5 16 - - TGTGCCAGCAGCATGGGGGTAGGACACCCTAATGAAAAACTGTTTTTT CASSMGVGHPNEKLFF
TRBJ2-5 TRBV3-1/TRBV3-2 14 - TRBD1 TGTGCCAGCAGCATTGGACAGGGGATAGGGACCCAGTACTTC CASSIGQGIGTQYF
TRBJ1-1 TRBV5-1 15 few - TGCGCCAGCAGCTTTTTCGTGGGAGGGAACACTGAAGCTTTCTTT CASSFFVGGNTEAFF
TRBJ2-7 TRBV10-3 15 - - TGTGCCATCAGTGAGTCGTTGGGAGGAACATACGAGCAGTACTTC CAISESLGGTYEQYF
TRBJ1-1 TRBV3-1/TRBV3-2 14 - - TGTGCCAGCAGCCCCCCTAGGGGAAACACTGAAGCTTTCTTT CASSPPRGNTEAFF
TRBJ1-1 TRBV2 15 - - TGTGCCAGCAGCCCGGGGGGGGCAGGCGACACTGAAGCTTTCTTT CASSPGGAGDTEAFF
TRBJ2-7 TRBV6-5 13 - - TGTGCCACATTCGCGACTAGCTCCTACGAGCAGTACTTC CATFATSSYEQYF
TRBJ1-4 TRBV5-1 13 - - TGCGCCAGCAGCTTGGCTCCGAATGAAAAACTGTTTTTT CASSLAPNEKLFF
TRBJ2-2 TRBV27 17 - - TGTGCCAGCAGTTCTACTCGACAGGCCCTGAACACCGGGGAGCTGTTTTTT CASSSTRQALNTGELFF
TRBJ2-7 TRBV5-4 14 - - TGTGCCAGCAGCTTTCCGGGACACCCCTACGAGCAGTACTTC CASSFPGHPYEQYF
TRBJ2-1 TRBV27 15 - - TGTGCCAGCAGTTATAGCGGTAGCTCCTACAATGAGCAGTTCTTC CASSYSGSSYNEQFF
TRBJ1-5 TRBV2 14 - TRBD1 TGTGCCAGCAGTGAAACAGGGGCCTATCAGCCCCAGCATTTT CASSETGAYQPQHF
TRBJ1-6 TRBV18 13 few - TGTGCCAGCTCACCCGAGTTAAATTCACCCCTCCACTTT CASSPELNSPLHF